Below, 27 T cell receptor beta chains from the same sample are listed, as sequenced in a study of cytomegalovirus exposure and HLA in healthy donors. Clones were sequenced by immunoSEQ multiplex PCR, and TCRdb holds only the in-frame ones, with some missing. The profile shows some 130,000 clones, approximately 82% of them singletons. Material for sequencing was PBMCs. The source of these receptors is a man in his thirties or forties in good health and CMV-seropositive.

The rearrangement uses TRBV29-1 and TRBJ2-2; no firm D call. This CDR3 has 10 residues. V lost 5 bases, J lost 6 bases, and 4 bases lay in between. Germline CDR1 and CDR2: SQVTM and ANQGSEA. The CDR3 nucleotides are TGCAGCGTTTTATCCGGGGAGCTGTTTTTT. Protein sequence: CSVLSGELFF.

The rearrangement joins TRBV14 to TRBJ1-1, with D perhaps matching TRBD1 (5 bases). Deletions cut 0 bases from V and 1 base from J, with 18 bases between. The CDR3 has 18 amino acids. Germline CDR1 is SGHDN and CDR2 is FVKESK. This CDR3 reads CASSQDFGGLVGNTEAFF. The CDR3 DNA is TGTGCCAGCAGCCAAGATTTCGGGGGTTTGGTCGGGAACACTGAAGCTTTCTTT.

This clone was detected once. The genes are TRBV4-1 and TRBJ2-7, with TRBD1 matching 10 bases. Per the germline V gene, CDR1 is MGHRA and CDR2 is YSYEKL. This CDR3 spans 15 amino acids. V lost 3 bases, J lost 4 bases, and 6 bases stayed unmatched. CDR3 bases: TGCGCCAGCAGCCACCCGGGACAGGGGTTGTACGAGCAGTACTTC. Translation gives CASSHPGQGLYEQYF.

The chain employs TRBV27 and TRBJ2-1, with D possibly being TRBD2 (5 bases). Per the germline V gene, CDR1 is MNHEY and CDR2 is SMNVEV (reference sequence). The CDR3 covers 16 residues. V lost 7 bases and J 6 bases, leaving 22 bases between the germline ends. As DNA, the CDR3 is TGTGCCAGCAAGAAAAAGGGAGCTAGCCCTTTCAATGAGCAGTTCTTC. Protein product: CASKKKGASPFNEQFF.

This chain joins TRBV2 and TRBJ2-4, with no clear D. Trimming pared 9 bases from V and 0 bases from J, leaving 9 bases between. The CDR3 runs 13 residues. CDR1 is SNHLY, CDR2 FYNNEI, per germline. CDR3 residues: CASYGEAKNIQYF. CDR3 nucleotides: TGTGCCAGTTACGGAGAAGCCAAAAACATTCAGTACTTC.

The CDR3 sequence: CASSGGGNTEAFF. The CDR3 DNA is TGTGCCAGTAGTGGCGGGGGGAACACTGAAGCTTTCTTT. The chain uses TRBV19 and TRBJ1-1; D is possibly TRBD1 (5 bases). The V end lost 5 bases, the J end lost 1 base, and 8 bases lay between the germline ends. The CDR3 contains 13 residues. CDR1 and CDR2 from the germline V gene are LNHDA and SQIVND (reference sequence).

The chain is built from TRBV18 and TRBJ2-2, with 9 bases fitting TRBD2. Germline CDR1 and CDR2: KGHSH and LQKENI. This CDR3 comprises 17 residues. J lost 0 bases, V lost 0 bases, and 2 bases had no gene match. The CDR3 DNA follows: TGTGCCAGCTCACCACCTCGCGGGGGGGCGAACACCGGGGAGCTGTTTTTT. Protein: CASSPPRGGANTGELFF. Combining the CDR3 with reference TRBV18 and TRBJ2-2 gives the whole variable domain NAGVMQNPRHLVRRRGQEARLRCSPMKGHSHVYWYRQLPEEGLKFMVYLQKENIIDESGMPKERFSAEFPKEGPSILRIQQVVRGDSAAYFCASSPPRGGANTGELFFGEGSRLTVL.

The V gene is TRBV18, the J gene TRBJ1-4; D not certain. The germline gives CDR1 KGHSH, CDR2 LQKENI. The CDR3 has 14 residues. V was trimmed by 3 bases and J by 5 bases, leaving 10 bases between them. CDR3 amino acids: CASSPEDTNEKLFF. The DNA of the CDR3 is TGTGCCAGCTCACCCGAGGATACAAATGAAAAACTGTTTTTT.

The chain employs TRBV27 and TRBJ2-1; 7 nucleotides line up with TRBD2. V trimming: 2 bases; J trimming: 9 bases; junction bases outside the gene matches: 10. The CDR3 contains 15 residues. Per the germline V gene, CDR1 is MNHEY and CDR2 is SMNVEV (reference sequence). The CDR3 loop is CASSLKRTSVAEQFF. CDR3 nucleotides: TGTGCCAGCAGTTTAAAGAGGACTAGTGTCGCTGAGCAGTTCTTC.

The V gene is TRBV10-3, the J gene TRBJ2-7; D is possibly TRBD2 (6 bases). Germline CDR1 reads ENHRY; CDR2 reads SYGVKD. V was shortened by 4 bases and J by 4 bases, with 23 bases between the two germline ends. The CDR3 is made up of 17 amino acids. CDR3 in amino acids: CAISGSYPDSRGYEQYF. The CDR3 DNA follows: TGTGCCATCAGTGGTTCCTACCCGGACTCGCGGGGTTACGAGCAGTACTTC.

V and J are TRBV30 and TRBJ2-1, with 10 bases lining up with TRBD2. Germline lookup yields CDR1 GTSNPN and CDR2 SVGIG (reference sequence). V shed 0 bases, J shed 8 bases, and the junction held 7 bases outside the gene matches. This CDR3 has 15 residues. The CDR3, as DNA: TGTGCCTGGAGTGTAGTAGCTAGCGGGAGCGATGAGCAGTTCTTC. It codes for CAWSVVASGSDEQFF.

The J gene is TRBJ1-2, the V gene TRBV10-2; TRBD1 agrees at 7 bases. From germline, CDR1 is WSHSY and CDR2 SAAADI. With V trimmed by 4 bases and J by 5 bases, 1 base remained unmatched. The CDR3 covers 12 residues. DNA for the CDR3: TGCGCCAGCAGTGGACAGGGTTATGGCTACACCTTC. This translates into CASSGQGYGYTF.

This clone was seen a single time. The CDR3 is CASSIKTQGGYTF. The CDR3 DNA follows: TGTGCCAGTAGTATAAAGACCCAGGGAGGCTACACCTTC. The chain employs TRBV19 and TRBJ1-2, with D tentatively TRBD1 (5 bases). CDR3 length: 13 amino acids. Germline CDR1 LNHDA, CDR2 SQIVND (reference sequence). Trimming cost V 2 bases and J 8 bases, with 12 bases left between them.

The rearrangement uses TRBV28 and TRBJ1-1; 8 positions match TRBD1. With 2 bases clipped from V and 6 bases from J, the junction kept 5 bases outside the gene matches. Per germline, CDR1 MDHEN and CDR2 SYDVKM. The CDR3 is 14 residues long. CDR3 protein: CASSLTGGVSEAFF. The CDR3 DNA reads TGTGCCAGCAGTTTAACAGGGGGGGTGTCTGAAGCTTTCTTT.

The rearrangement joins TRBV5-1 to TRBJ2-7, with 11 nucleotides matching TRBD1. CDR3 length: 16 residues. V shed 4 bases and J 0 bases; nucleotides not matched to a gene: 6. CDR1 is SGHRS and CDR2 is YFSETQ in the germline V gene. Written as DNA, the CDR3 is TGCGCCAGCAGCCCCAGGGGACAGGGGGTCTCCTACGAGCAGTACTTC. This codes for CASSPRGQGVSYEQYF.

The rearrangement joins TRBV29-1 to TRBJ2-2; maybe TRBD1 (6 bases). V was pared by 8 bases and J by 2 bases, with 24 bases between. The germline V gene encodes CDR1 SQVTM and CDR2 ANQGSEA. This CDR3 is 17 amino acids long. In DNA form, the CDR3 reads TGCAGCTACCGCGGTGCCAGGGGACCGGCTAACACCGGGGAGCTGTTTTTT. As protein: CSYRGARGPANTGELFF.

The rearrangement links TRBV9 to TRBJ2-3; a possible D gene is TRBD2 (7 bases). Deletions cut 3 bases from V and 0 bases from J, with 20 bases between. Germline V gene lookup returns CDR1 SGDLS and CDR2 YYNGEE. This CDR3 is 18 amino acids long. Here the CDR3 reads CASSAPEGGLSSTDTQYF. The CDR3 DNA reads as TGTGCCAGCAGCGCGCCAGAGGGGGGACTATCCAGCACAGATACGCAGTATTTT.

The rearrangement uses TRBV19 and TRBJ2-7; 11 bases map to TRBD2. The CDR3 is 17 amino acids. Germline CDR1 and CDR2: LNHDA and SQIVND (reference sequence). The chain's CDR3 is CAPGRLAGGTVGYEQYF. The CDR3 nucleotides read TGTGCACCCGGTCGGCTAGCGGGAGGTACGGTTGGCTACGAGCAGTACTTC.

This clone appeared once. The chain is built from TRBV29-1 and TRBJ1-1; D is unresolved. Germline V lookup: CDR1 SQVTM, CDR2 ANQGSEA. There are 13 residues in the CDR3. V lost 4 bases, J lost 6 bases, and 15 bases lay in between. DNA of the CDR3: TGCAGCGTTGTGGAGGGTATGGTCCCTGAAGCTTTCTTT. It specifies CSVVEGMVPEAFF. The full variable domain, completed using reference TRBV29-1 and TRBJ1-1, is SAVISQKPSRDICQRGTSLTIQCQVDSQVTMMFWYRQQPGQSLTLIATANQGSEATYESGFVIDKFPISRPNLTFSTLTVSNMSPEDSSIYLCSVVEGMVPEAFFGQGTRLTVV.

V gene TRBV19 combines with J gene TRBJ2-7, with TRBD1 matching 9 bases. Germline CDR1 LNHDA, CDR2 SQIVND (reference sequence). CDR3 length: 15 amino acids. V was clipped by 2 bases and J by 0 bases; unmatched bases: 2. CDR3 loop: CASSILDRGSYEQYF. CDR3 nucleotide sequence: TGTGCCAGTAGTATACTGGACAGGGGCTCCTACGAGCAGTACTTC.

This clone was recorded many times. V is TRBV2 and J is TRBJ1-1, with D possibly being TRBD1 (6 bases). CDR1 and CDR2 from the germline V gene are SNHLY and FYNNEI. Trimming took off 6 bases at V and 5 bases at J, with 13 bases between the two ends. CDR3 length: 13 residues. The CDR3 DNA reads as TGTGCCAGCAGCGTAACAGGGAATACTGAAGCTTTCTTT. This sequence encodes CASSVTGNTEAFF.

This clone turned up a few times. The CDR3 coding sequence is TGCGCCAGCAGGGCACAGGGTCTTCATGAAAAACTGTTTTTT. Translating it yields CASRAQGLHEKLFF. The chain links TRBV4-3 to TRBJ1-4; weak D call: TRBD1 (6 bases). Per the germline V gene, CDR1 is LGHNA and CDR2 is YSLEER. CDR3 length: 14 amino acids. V shed 6 bases and J shed 6 bases, with 14 bases lying between them.

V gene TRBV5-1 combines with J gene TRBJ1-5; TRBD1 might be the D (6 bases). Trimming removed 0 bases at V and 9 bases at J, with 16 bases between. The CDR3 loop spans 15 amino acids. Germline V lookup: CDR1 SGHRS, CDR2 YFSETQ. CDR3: CASSLEKAGVGPQHF. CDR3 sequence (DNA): TGCGCCAGCAGCTTGGAGAAGGCAGGGGTCGGGCCCCAGCATTTT.

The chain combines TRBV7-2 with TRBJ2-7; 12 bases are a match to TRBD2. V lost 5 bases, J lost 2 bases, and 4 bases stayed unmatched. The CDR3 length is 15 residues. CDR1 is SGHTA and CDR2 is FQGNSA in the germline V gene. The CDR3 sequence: CASSTLAGGPYEQYF. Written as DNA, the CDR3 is TGTGCCAGCAGCACCCTAGCGGGGGGGCCCTACGAGCAGTACTTC.

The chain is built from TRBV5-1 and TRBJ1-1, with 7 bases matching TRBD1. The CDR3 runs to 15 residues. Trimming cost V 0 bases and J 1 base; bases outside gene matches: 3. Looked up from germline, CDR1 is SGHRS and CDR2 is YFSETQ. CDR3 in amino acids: CASSLGTGRNTEAFF. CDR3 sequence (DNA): TGCGCCAGCAGCTTGGGGACAGGCCGGAACACTGAAGCTTTCTTT.

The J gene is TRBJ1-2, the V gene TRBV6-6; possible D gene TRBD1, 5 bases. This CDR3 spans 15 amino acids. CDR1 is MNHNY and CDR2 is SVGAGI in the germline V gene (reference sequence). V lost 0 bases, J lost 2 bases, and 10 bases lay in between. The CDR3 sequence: CASSYSAGSNYGYTF. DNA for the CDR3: TGTGCCAGCAGTTACTCGGCAGGGTCCAACTATGGCTACACCTTC.

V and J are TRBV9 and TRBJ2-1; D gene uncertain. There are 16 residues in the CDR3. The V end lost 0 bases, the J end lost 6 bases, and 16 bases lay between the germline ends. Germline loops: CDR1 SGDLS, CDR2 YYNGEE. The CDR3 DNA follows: TGTGCCAGCAGCGTAGCGCCGCCCGCCCGGAGCAATGAGCAGTTCTTC. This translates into CASSVAPPARSNEQFF.